This T cell receptor (beta chain) was captured in a study of PD-1 blockade in classical Hodgkin lymphoma (dated by TCRdb to between 2020 and 2021). Background for the entire study: A peripheral blood immune signature of response to PD-1 blockade in classical Hodgkin lymphoma was defined using TCR beta sequencing and CyTOF.

Genomic DNA was isolated using the Qiagen DNeasy kit from unsorted PBMCs as well as from negatively selected CD4+ and CD8+ fractions. TCR beta CDR3 regions were subjected to amplification by immunoSEQ multiplex PCR with primers that anneal to V and J segments. A synthetic immune receptor repertoire was used to minimize amplification bias, and any remaining bias was removed computationally after sequencing. The original pipeline was this. Repertoire diversity was quantified as the Shannon entropy index using custom Python scripts. The unsorted, CD4+ and CD8+ repertoires were each analyzed separately, with the exception of combined analyses, where CD4+ and CD8+ sequences were merged in silico. Entries here come from immuneACCESS through TCRdb and include only in-frame sequences with V and J called. Some clones fail to appear in such tables; in the studies checked, an unresolved V gene covers under half of the shortfall, and the cause of the remainder is unknown. The V and J calls and clone size were taken over from that table, and D and trimming were inferred from the DNA. Present in this sample are about 35,000 clones, roughly 90% of which were seen just once. 0.2% to 0.25% of the sample goes to the ten largest clones.

The time point label corresponds to: newly diagnosed, previously untreated cHL patient sample. A Miltenyi CD4+ T cell isolation kit was used for magnetic negative selection to purify CD4+ T cells from thawed PBMCs. As a comparison group for the relapsed/refractory trial patients, PBMCs from patients with newly diagnosed, previously untreated classical Hodgkin lymphoma were sequenced. After peripheral blood was drawn into 8 mL Vacutainer Cell Preparation Tubes, PBMCs were isolated by centrifugation and then cryopreserved. Purified CD4+ and CD8+ fractions were generated only in cases for which an additional PBMC sample was available. On LS columns in a quadroMACS separator, the magnetically labelled cells were depleted, and the flow-through was collected as the purified fraction. The investigation overall reported the following: The study covered only a single clinical trial cohort, and the causes of the repertoire differences, possibly disease activity or prior therapy, were still not defined. Baseline TCR diversity was reported as lower in newly diagnosed patients than in healthy donors, and lower still in relapsed/refractory patients.

This clone was seen a handful of times. Its target antigen remains unknown. Base qualities are not recorded, but no much larger clone differs from it by a single base. The CDR3 numbers 13 residues from cysteine through phenylalanine. Only the CDR3 DNA stays, 39 bases, in frame from base 1. Trimming accounts for 7 bases at V and 3 bases at J, while the number of junction bases matched to no gene is 5. The germline V gene gives CDR1 as SGHTA and CDR2 as FQGNSA. The chain employs TRBV7-2 and TRBJ1-1, with TRBD1 identical over 7 junction bases. Sequenced: CD4+ T cells from blood. The sequence derives from a human donor with classical Hodgkin lymphoma. The DNA sequence follows: TGTGCCAGCACGACAGGGAGATACACTGAAGCTTTCTTT. Translated, this is CASTTGRYTEAFF. This CDR3, with the reference TRBV7-2 and TRBJ1-1 proteins standing in past its ends, gives the full variable domain GAGVSQSPSNKVTEKGKDVELRCDPISGHTALYWYRQSLGQGLEFLIYFQGNSAPDKSGLPSDRFSAERTGGSVSTLTIQRTQQEDSAVYLCASTTGRYTEAFFGQGTRLTVV.